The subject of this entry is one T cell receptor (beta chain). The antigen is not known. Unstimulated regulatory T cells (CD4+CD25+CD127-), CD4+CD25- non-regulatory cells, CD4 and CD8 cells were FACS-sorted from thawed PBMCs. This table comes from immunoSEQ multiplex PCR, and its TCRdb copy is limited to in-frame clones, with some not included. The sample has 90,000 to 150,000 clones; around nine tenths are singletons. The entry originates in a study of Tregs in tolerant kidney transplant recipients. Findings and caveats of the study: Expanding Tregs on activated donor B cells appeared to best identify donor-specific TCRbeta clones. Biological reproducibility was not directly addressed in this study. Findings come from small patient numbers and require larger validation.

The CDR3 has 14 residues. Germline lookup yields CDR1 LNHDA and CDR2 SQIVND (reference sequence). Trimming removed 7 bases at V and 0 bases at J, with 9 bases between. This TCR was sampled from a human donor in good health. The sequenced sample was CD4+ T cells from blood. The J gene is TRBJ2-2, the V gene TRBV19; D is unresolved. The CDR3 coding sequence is TGTGCCAGTATGACGGGCCCGAACACCGGGGAGCTGTTTTTT. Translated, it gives CASMTGPNTGELFF. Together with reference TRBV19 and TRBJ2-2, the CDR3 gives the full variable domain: DGGITQSPKYLFRKEGQNVTLSCEQNLNHDAMYWYRQDPGQGLRLIYYSQIVNDFQKGDIAEGYSVSREKKESFPLTVTSAQKNPTAFYLCASMTGPNTGELFFGEGSRLTVL.